This T cell receptor beta chain comes out of a study of cytomegalovirus exposure and HLA in healthy donors (dated by TCRdb to 2015 to 2018). Regarding the research as a whole: According to an earlier analysis of 587 of the donors, about 179 million T cells yielded 90 million to 130 million unique TCR beta sequences and approximately 300 Gb of sequence data. The later analysis used no new phenotypic data to find candidate immune exposures, relying instead on TCR beta sequences and their occurrence across donors. Donor age, sex, ethnicity and CMV serostatus were compiled together with the repertoire data. Every discovery cohort repertoire had been produced on one sequencing platform. Of the approximately 370 genotyped donors, 81% were placed in the genetic ancestry cluster associated with self-reported Caucasian donors. HLA typing included class I and class II loci at four-digit resolution. In a later analysis, previously published TCR beta repertoires from 550 to 750 donors were re-analyzed and high-resolution HLA genotyping was added so that TCR occurrence patterns could be studied. The study was designed to test whether signatures of past pathogen exposure could be identified by cataloging public T cell receptors. On average, around 240,000 unique TCR beta nucleotide sequences were sequenced per donor among a few hundred genotyped donors of the cohort, with roughly 18% of those sequences being non-productive. Using immunosequencing, the study profiled T cell repertoires from some 670 subjects and related those repertoires to cytomegalovirus serostatus. An earlier analysis of 587 of the donors used high-throughput TCR beta sequencing to judge whether each TCR beta V gene segment behaved as functional or pseudogenic. The number of donors typed differed by locus, with about 620-630 for A, B, C, DRB1 and DQB1, over 500 for DQA1, nearly 610 for DPA1, and approximately 470 for DPB1. Several DR-DQ haplotypes were handled as single units for association and clustering because linkage in the cohort was strong. The study combined high-throughput TCR immunosequencing, statistical association of individual TCRs with disease status, and machine learning to predict cytomegalovirus infection status. Along with the approximately 700-subject first cohort, a separate validation cohort of over a hundred different subjects was used. An early release that covered more than 550 HLA-typed donors contained about 290 gigabases of sequencing data and approximately 85 million unique TCR sequences. In a later genetic analysis, genome-wide SNP genotypes for about 65% of the roughly 670 donors were used, and that subset was treated as a discovery cohort.

This clone was seen a single time. It has no known antigen specificity. One base away there is no much larger clone; base qualities are not given. Results and caveats for the whole study, not just this receptor: Broadly in line with IMGT annotations, most TCR beta V segments showed up in productive rearrangements about 87% or about 30% of the time in an earlier analysis of several hundred of the donors. According to a later analysis, TCR association rates differed among HLA loci, with DRB1 alleles showing the most associated TCRs and HLA-C alleles showing the fewest. A cluster of highly shared sequence variants was judged likely to represent a technical artifact of the sequencing pipeline. A few of the identified cytomegalovirus-associated TCR beta chains were confirmed in vitro to be specific for cytomegalovirus antigens. It was suggested by the authors that the approach could potentially be generalized to other disease states and immunological phenotypes. In a later analysis, HLA-associated TCR beta chains showed more clonal expansion and lower generation probabilities than non-associated chains that were equally common. The presence/absence analyses assumed that sequencing depth was roughly uniform across donors, and that assumption may not be true. Because counts were too low, 15 or so rarely observed V segments, including chromosome 9 orphons, were excluded from the earlier analysis of roughly 580 of the donors. A further reported finding was that TCR beta sequences accurately predicted the HLA-A and HLA-B alleles for most subjects in the first cohort. The 87-base-pair reads could not distinguish some IMGT-functional V segments, including TRBV6-2 and TRBV6-3, so those segments were excluded. In a later analysis, some 17,000 TCR beta sequences were associated with specific HLA alleles at a false discovery rate of 0.05. The only immune exposure information available for the cohort was CMV serostatus. In a later genetic analysis, a missense DCLRE1C variant was associated with V-gene and J-gene trimming of TCR beta chains, and the association was replicated in an independent cohort. Most TCR sequences were observed very rarely across donors, whereas some public TCRs were present in many individuals. Linkage disequilibrium might explain the correlated functional status among segregating V segments, but an unknown experimental factor could not be ruled out. In a later analysis, most CMV-associated TCR beta chains were found to appear HLA-restricted, with HLA associations seemingly driven largely by CMV exposure. According to a later analysis, parvovirus B19, influenza, CMV and Epstein-Barr virus appeared linked to several top co-occurrence clusters. Strong co-occurrence of HLA alleles, especially DR and DQ, made assigning TCR associations to individual alleles difficult. In a later genetic analysis, fewer N-insertions in productive TCRs were reported among donors in an Asian-associated ancestry cluster than the 666-donor mean. The cohort was sequenced for TCR beta chains only, and without alpha or paired-chain data the features that could be detected were limited. The classifier was reported to diagnose cytomegalovirus status with high specificity and sensitivity in both the original and validation cohorts. In the study, some 180 TCR beta chains were listed as associated with cytomegalovirus. Because some donors lacked HLA typing at each locus, the association tests relied only on the typed subset.

In total, 666 healthy bone marrow donors made up the cohort. At the time of sampling, all cohort members were nominally healthy, though unrecorded immune exposures were likely present. The donor tested CMV seropositive, placing the donor among the roughly 270 seropositive members of the cohort. A peripheral blood sample was collected from each donor, and TCR beta sequencing was performed on peripheral blood mononuclear cells. The Qiagen DNeasy Blood Extraction Kit was used to extract genomic DNA from the blood cell samples. Library generation was performed with the immunoSEQ multiplex PCR assay. The multiplex PCR relied on a mix of 60 forward primers for TCR Vbeta segments and 13 reverse primers for TCR Jbeta segments. A multiplex PCR assay on genomic DNA amplified the CDR3 region of rearranged TCR beta genes. The Illumina HiSeq System was used to sequence the amplified TCR beta libraries as 87-base-pair reads. Per the authors' processing: A later analysis tallied about 77 million unique TCR beta chains across the 600 to 700 repertoires, and approximately 12 million of those chains were shared by two or more donors. To remove PCR and sequencing errors, raw reads were error-corrected and collapsed into unique sequences using a nearest-neighbor algorithm that merged closely related sequences. CDR3 sequences were aligned to IMGT reference sequences to assign V, D and J gene segments. For a sequence to be retained, at least a six-nucleotide match to both a V gene segment and a J gene segment was required. Rearrangements were classified as productive when the CDR3 lacked stop codons and remained in frame with V and J, and all other rearrangements were classified as non-productive. Following IMGT convention, CDR3 was defined as the stretch from the second conserved V-encoded cysteine up to the conserved J-encoded phenylalanine. The earlier analysis of roughly 590 of the donors excluded any sequence lacking an unambiguous match to a single V gene segment. An earlier analysis of fewer than 750 of the donors called V segments functional above 56.7% productive rearrangements and segregating when the between-donor standard deviation exceeded 5%. A statistical classification framework was built to diagnose cytomegalovirus status from the catalog of TCR beta chain sequences. In a later analysis, V and J genes were assigned by comparing TCR nucleotide sequences against IMGT/GENE-DB human TR gene sequences. In a later analysis, CDR3 sequences and most-parsimonious VDJ recombination scenarios were assigned using the TCRdist pipeline. In a later analysis, each TCR beta chain was defined by its CDR3 amino acid sequence together with its V-gene family, and reads lacking a unique V-gene family were excluded. A later analysis removed several hundred highly shared, low-generation-probability nucleotide sequences to deal with suspected cross-contamination and a sequencing artifact. In a later analysis, a clonal expansion index for each public chain was calculated from normalized within-repertoire ranks of inferred template counts. In a later analysis, generation probabilities were computed using a VDJ recombination model fitted to out-of-frame rearrangements, and the results were checked against IGoR. In a later analysis, hypergeometric tests were used to score TCR-TCR, TCR-HLA and TCR-CMV co-occurrence, with a repertoire-size bias correction applied to TCR pairs. To estimate false discovery rates, a later analysis permuted the HLA or CMV assignments 20 times. In a later analysis, co-occurring TCRs were grouped with DBSCAN, and TCRdist sequence similarity was added when clustering was performed within HLA-allele-positive subsets. For co-occurrence clustering, repertoires with fewer than 30,000 or more than 120,000 public chains were excluded, along with five repertoires with anomalous nucleotide sharing. The table was pulled from immuneACCESS by TCRdb, which kept in-frame rearrangements only. Such tables lose some clones; where checked, under half of the loss comes from unresolved V genes, and the rest has no known cause. V and J calls and clone size are copied from that table; D and trimming were computed from the DNA. Present in this sample are 180,000 or so clones, roughly 85% of which were seen just once. The top ten constitute about 9.3% of the sample.

From its cysteine to its phenylalanine, the CDR3 spans 15 amino acids. Here the CDR3 DNA is all that survives: 45 bases in frame from base 1. Between the V and J ends, shortened by 6 bases and 2 bases respectively, the junction contains 13 bases. The germline V gene supplies CDR1 MNHEY and CDR2 SVGAGI. The specimen was PBMCs. The source of this sequence is a man younger than 30 in good health and CMV-seropositive. The V and J genes are TRBV6-5 and TRBJ2-2, with TRBD2 tentatively as D gene (5 bases match). The CDR3 region has the sequence CASRVPSGNTGELFF. The DNA is TGTGCCAGCAGGGTACCCAGCGGAAACACCGGGGAGCTGTTTTTT.